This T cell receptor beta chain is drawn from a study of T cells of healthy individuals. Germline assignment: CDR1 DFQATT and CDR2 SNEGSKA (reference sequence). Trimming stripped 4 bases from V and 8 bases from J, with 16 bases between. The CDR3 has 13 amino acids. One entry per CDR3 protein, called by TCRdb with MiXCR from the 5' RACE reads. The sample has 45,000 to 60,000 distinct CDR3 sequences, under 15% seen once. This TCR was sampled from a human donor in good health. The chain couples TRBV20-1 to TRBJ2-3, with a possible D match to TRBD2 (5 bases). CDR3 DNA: TGCAGTGCTATGCTAGACCAGAGCGGTACGCAGTATTTT. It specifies CSAMLDQSGTQYF.